This T cell receptor (beta chain) was recovered during a study of CD8 T cells in ankylosing spondylitis (dated by TCRdb to about 2017). Some background on the complete study: To find TCR variants linked to disease, the study profiled T cell receptor beta repertoires in ankylosing spondylitis patients and healthy donors. In total, the full study cohort was made up of approximately 99 healthy donors and 25 to 30 ankylosing spondylitis patients. Peripheral blood was sampled, and synovial fluid was also collected from ankylosing spondylitis patients.

General conclusions and limits of the study: Blood from ankylosing spondylitis patients appeared to be characterized by a TCR beta motif composed of eight highly homologous amino acid variants. Some TCR beta motif variants had previously been reported in synovial fluid and blood of reactive arthritis patients, which suggested common disease-initiation mechanisms. Significant enrichment of the disease-linked clones was reported in matched synovial fluid samples from ankylosing spondylitis patients. A CD8+ phenotype was shown by the disease-linked clones, which were found at relatively low frequencies in peripheral blood.

Inclusive of the bounding cysteine and phenylalanine, the CDR3 is 14 residues long. Of the read, only the CDR3 DNA is kept; its 42 bases are in frame from base 1. For CDR1 and CDR2, the germline V gene lists KGHSH and LQKENI. Relative to germline, V is 5 bases shorter and J is 3 bases shorter, with 12 bases between their ends. TCRdb shows the sequencer as Illumina HiSeq 2500. TCR beta libraries were prepared by quantitative 5'-RACE with molecular barcodes. In the paper's pipeline: Disease-linked TCR variants were identified with a new computational method built on a probabilistic model of VDJ rearrangement. TCRdb passed the public sequencing reads through fastp at Q25 and MiXCR, retaining productive beta sequences. One record per CDR3 amino acid sequence lists the most common genes and DNA. TCRdb, not the original authors, processed these V and J calls. This sample comprises under 250,000 distinct CDR3 sequences, roughly 10% of them detected only once. Of the sample, about 2.8% falls within the top ten clones.

This clonotype was counted at least ten times. Its binding antigen is unknown. Within one base of it there is no much larger clone, and no base qualities were kept. The sample comprised blood, either unsorted or a sorted T cell fraction (not recorded which). The receptor was derived from a male donor with ankylosing spondylitis or in good health (not recorded which). The chain links TRBV18 with TRBJ2-3; the D gene is perhaps TRBD2, on 5 matching bases. The nucleotides are TGTGCCAGCTCAACCTTCGGGGAAACAGATACGCAGTATTTT. Its product reads: CASSTFGETDTQYF. The variable domain in full, with residues beyond the CDR3 obtained from the reference TRBV18 and TRBJ2-3 genes, is NAGVMQNPRHLVRRRGQEARLRCSPMKGHSHVYWYRQLPEEGLKFMVYLQKENIIDESGMPKERFSAEFPKEGPSILRIQQVVRGDSAAYFCASSTFGETDTQYFGPGTRLTVL.